Listed below are T cell receptor beta chains from one sample, sequenced in a study of response to subunit inactivated influenza vaccine. One entry per CDR3 protein, called by TCRdb with MiXCR from the RT-PCR reads. The repertoire consists of about 520,000 distinct CDR3 sequences, with 7.2% occurring once and the leading ten covering less than 15%. The sequences come from PBMCs from blood, collected less than 25 months after vaccination. All receptors come from a man between 45 and 75 years old who received an inactivated influenza vaccine. CDR3s include the opening cysteine and the closing phenylalanine or tryptophan. D genes are given only for firm matches. Size values are once, few and many counts, or a class for expanded clones, and some rows have none.

D gene: -; V gene: TRBV7-2; J gene: TRBJ2-3; clone size: many; CDR3 DNA: TGTGCCAGCAGCTTACCTGGGTTCACAGATACGCAGTATTTT; CDR3 protein: CASSLPGFTDTQYF
D gene: TRBD2; V gene: TRBV20-1; J gene: TRBJ2-5; clone size: many; CDR3 DNA: TGCAGTGCTAGTACTAGCGGAGCCTACCAAGAGACCCAGTACTTC; CDR3 protein: CSASTSGAYQETQYF
D gene: -; V gene: TRBV5-1; J gene: TRBJ1-3; clone size: many; CDR3 DNA: TGCGCCAGCAGCTCCAGAGAGGACTCGCTCTCTGGAAACACCATATATTTT; CDR3 protein: CASSSREDSLSGNTIYF
D gene: -; V gene: TRBV7-2; J gene: TRBJ1-3; clone size: many; CDR3 DNA: TGTGCCAGCAGCTTAATGGTGGGGAGGGGGTCTGGAAACACCATATATTTT; CDR3 protein: CASSLMVGRGSGNTIYF
D gene: TRBD2; V gene: TRBV12-3/TRBV12-4; J gene: TRBJ2-1; clone size: few; CDR3 DNA: TGTGCCAGCAGTTCCGGGACTAGCGGGAGGAATGAGCAGTTCTTC; CDR3 protein: CASSSGTSGRNEQFF
D gene: -; V gene: TRBV9; J gene: TRBJ1-1; clone size: -; CDR3 DNA: TGTGCCAGCGGGAGCCAGTTAAGGGACACTGAAGCTTTCTTT; CDR3 protein: CASGSQLRDTEAFF
D gene: TRBD2; V gene: TRBV6-5; J gene: TRBJ2-1; clone size: -; CDR3 DNA: TGTGCCAGCAGTTACTCACCGTCACTAGCGGGTTCCTACAATGAGCAGTTCTTC; CDR3 protein: CASSYSPSLAGSYNEQFF
D gene: -; V gene: TRBV5-1; J gene: TRBJ2-5; clone size: -; CDR3 DNA: TGCGCCAGCAGCTTGGGGCGCGATAGGACGGGAGAGACCCAGTACTTC; CDR3 protein: CASSLGRDRTGETQYF
D gene: -; V gene: TRBV7-6; J gene: TRBJ2-5; clone size: few; CDR3 DNA: TGTGCCAGCAGCTTAGGAGGGACGTGGGAGACCCAGTACTTC; CDR3 protein: CASSLGGTWETQYF
D gene: -; V gene: TRBV11-1; J gene: TRBJ2-1; clone size: many; CDR3 DNA: TGTGCCAGCAGCCCCCTTGGTCGCGAAGCGTACTCCTACAATGAGCAGTTCTTC; CDR3 protein: CASSPLGREAYSYNEQFF
D gene: TRBD2; V gene: TRBV20-1; J gene: TRBJ2-3; clone size: many; CDR3 DNA: TGCAGTGCCCGACTAGCGGAGTCCACAGATACGCAGTATTTT; CDR3 protein: CSARLAESTDTQYF
D gene: -; V gene: TRBV15; J gene: TRBJ2-7; clone size: many; CDR3 DNA: TGTGCCACCAGCAGAGGTAGGGGTGCAGCCAACGAGCAGTACTTC; CDR3 protein: CATSRGRGAANEQYF
D gene: TRBD1; V gene: TRBV4-3; J gene: TRBJ1-2; clone size: -; CDR3 DNA: TGCGCCAGCAGCGAACAGGGGAGAGGCGACTATGGCTACACCTTC; CDR3 protein: CASSEQGRGDYGYTF
D gene: -; V gene: TRBV10-3; J gene: TRBJ1-6; clone size: many; CDR3 DNA: TGTGCTTGTTCCGGGGAGGGTAATTCACCCCTCCACTTT; CDR3 protein: CACSGEGNSPLHF
D gene: -; V gene: TRBV4-2; J gene: TRBJ2-2; clone size: many; CDR3 DNA: TGTGCCAGCAGCCAAGTGATGGTAAACACCGGGGAGCTGTTTTTT; CDR3 protein: CASSQVMVNTGELFF
D gene: TRBD2; V gene: TRBV5-1; J gene: TRBJ2-7; clone size: -; CDR3 DNA: TGCGCCAGCAGCTTGGACAGGACTAGCGGCTACGAGCAGTACTTC; CDR3 protein: CASSLDRTSGYEQYF
D gene: -; V gene: TRBV7-9; J gene: TRBJ2-3; clone size: -; CDR3 DNA: TGTGCCAGCAGCTCTCCCCGGTGGTACACAGATACGCAGTATTTT; CDR3 protein: CASSSPRWYTDTQYF
D gene: TRBD2; V gene: TRBV5-1; J gene: TRBJ2-3; clone size: many; CDR3 DNA: TGCGCCAGCAGCCAGACTAGCGGGAGGGCCTTAGATACGCAGTATTTT; CDR3 protein: CASSQTSGRALDTQYF
D gene: TRBD2; V gene: TRBV18; J gene: TRBJ2-4; clone size: few; CDR3 DNA: TGTGCCAGCTCTACCAGTAGGACTAGCGGGAGTGTGTCCAAAAACATTCAGTACTTC; CDR3 protein: CASSTSRTSGSVSKNIQYF
D gene: -; V gene: TRBV6-6; J gene: TRBJ2-1; clone size: -; CDR3 DNA: TGTGCCAGCAGTTACGGGGCTGAGCAGTTCTTC; CDR3 protein: CASSYGAEQFF
D gene: -; V gene: TRBV7-2; J gene: TRBJ1-3; clone size: few; CDR3 DNA: TGTGCCAGCAGCTTACGACAGTTTAGCTCTGGAAACACCATATATTTT; CDR3 protein: CASSLRQFSSGNTIYF
D gene: -; V gene: TRBV27; J gene: TRBJ2-7; clone size: -; CDR3 DNA: TGTGCCAGCAGTTTAACTCAGGCCACCATGCACGAGCAGTACTTC; CDR3 protein: CASSLTQATMHEQYF
D gene: -; V gene: TRBV12-3/TRBV12-4; J gene: TRBJ2-2; clone size: -; CDR3 DNA: TGTGCCAGCAGGGCCAGTTGGAATAGGTTTGCCGGGGAGCTGTTTTTT; CDR3 protein: CASRASWNRFAGELFF
D gene: -; V gene: TRBV20-1; J gene: TRBJ1-2; clone size: few; CDR3 DNA: TGCAGTGCTACGTTTTCCCAGTTACAGGGTGGTGGCTACACCTTC; CDR3 protein: CSATFSQLQGGGYTF
D gene: TRBD1; V gene: TRBV5-4; J gene: TRBJ1-4; clone size: many; CDR3 DNA: TGTGCCAGCAGCTCCCCATATGGACAGGGGGCGTTTACTAATGAAAAACTGTTTTTT; CDR3 protein: CASSSPYGQGAFTNEKLFF
D gene: -; V gene: TRBV21-1; J gene: TRBJ2-5; clone size: many; CDR3 DNA: TGTGCCAGCAGCAAAGCGGCTAAACAGGGGATGAACCAAGAGACCCAGTACTTC; CDR3 protein: CASSKAAKQGMNQETQYF
D gene: -; V gene: TRBV11-2; J gene: TRBJ2-5; clone size: -; CDR3 DNA: TGTGCCAGCAGCTTAGAGTCGGAGATATACAATCGGGAAGAGACCCAGTACTTC; CDR3 protein: CASSLESEIYNREETQYF
D gene: -; V gene: TRBV28; J gene: TRBJ2-7; clone size: -; CDR3 DNA: TGTGCCAGTCTGGACGGGCAACTCTACGAGCAGTACTTC; CDR3 protein: CASLDGQLYEQYF
D gene: -; V gene: TRBV20-1; J gene: TRBJ2-3; clone size: few; CDR3 DNA: TGCAGTGCTAGAGGGGAGGTGACAGATACGCAGTATTTT; CDR3 protein: CSARGEVTDTQYF
D gene: -; V gene: TRBV6-6; J gene: TRBJ2-4; clone size: few; CDR3 DNA: TGTGCCAGCAGCCGGGACGTCGAAAACATTCAGTACTTC; CDR3 protein: CASSRDVENIQYF
D gene: -; V gene: TRBV10-3; J gene: TRBJ2-5; clone size: -; CDR3 DNA: TGTGCCATCAGGGACGACAGGAAAGAGACCCAGTACTTC; CDR3 protein: CAIRDDRKETQYF
D gene: -; V gene: TRBV6-5; J gene: TRBJ2-7; clone size: few; CDR3 DNA: TGTGCCAGCAGTTACGAAGGCAGAACCTACGAGCAGTACTTC; CDR3 protein: CASSYEGRTYEQYF
D gene: -; V gene: TRBV5-1; J gene: TRBJ2-2; clone size: few; CDR3 DNA: TGCGCCAGCAGCTCCACTGGGTTGAACACCGGGGAGCTGTTTTTT; CDR3 protein: CASSSTGLNTGELFF
D gene: -; V gene: TRBV19; J gene: TRBJ1-1; clone size: -; CDR3 DNA: TGTGCCAGTAGTATACGGATTGAAGCTTTCTTT; CDR3 protein: CASSIRIEAFF
D gene: -; V gene: TRBV29-1; J gene: TRBJ1-1; clone size: -; CDR3 DNA: TGCAGCGCCGAAAGGTCTGAAGCTTTCTTT; CDR3 protein: CSAERSEAFF
D gene: TRBD2; V gene: TRBV20-1; J gene: TRBJ2-7; clone size: -; CDR3 DNA: TGCAGTGCTAGAGAGGGTGAACTAGCGGGCTACGAGCAGTACTTC; CDR3 protein: CSAREGELAGYEQYF
D gene: -; V gene: TRBV12-3/TRBV12-4; J gene: TRBJ2-2; clone size: -; CDR3 DNA: TGTGCCAGCAGTTTCCGGACAGAGAACACCGGGGAGCTGTTTTTT; CDR3 protein: CASSFRTENTGELFF
D gene: TRBD1; V gene: TRBV7-2; J gene: TRBJ2-2; clone size: -; CDR3 DNA: TGTGCCAGCGGACAGGGGTCCGGGGAGCTGTTTTTT; CDR3 protein: CASGQGSGELFF
D gene: TRBD2; V gene: TRBV14; J gene: TRBJ2-1; clone size: many; CDR3 DNA: TGTGCCAGCAGCCACTTCCGGGGGGGTTCGAATGAGCAGTTCTTC; CDR3 protein: CASSHFRGGSNEQFF
D gene: TRBD2; V gene: TRBV18; J gene: TRBJ2-7; clone size: few; CDR3 DNA: TGTGCCAGCTCCCCGACTAGCCGGAGCTCCTACGAGCAGTACTTC; CDR3 protein: CASSPTSRSSYEQYF
D gene: -; V gene: TRBV5-1; J gene: TRBJ2-1; clone size: few; CDR3 DNA: TGCGCCAGCAGCACGGGACAAGGCAACGAGCAGTTCTTC; CDR3 protein: CASSTGQGNEQFF
D gene: TRBD2; V gene: TRBV2; J gene: TRBJ2-1; clone size: -; CDR3 DNA: TGTGCCAGCAGCGCCGGGACTAGCGGGAGCTATGAGCAGTTCTTC; CDR3 protein: CASSAGTSGSYEQFF
D gene: -; V gene: TRBV11-1; J gene: TRBJ1-2; clone size: few; CDR3 DNA: TGTGCCAGCAGCTTAGCAAGGACGGCTGCGGGTGGCTACACCTTC; CDR3 protein: CASSLARTAAGGYTF
D gene: -; V gene: TRBV27; J gene: TRBJ2-7; clone size: many; CDR3 DNA: TGTGCCAGCAGTTTAAAGGCGGAAATCTACGAGCAGTACTTC; CDR3 protein: CASSLKAEIYEQYF
D gene: TRBD2; V gene: TRBV3-1; J gene: TRBJ2-3; clone size: many; CDR3 DNA: TGTGCCAGCAGCTACGGGACTACAAGCACAGATACGCAGTATTTT; CDR3 protein: CASSYGTTSTDTQYF